Below are 3 T cell receptor beta chains sequenced from a single sample in a study of T-cell memory formation after mild COVID-19. Each CDR3 protein is one row after TCRdb ran MiXCR on the 5' RACE reads. The sample carries a few hundred thousand distinct CDR3 sequences, around 25% recorded once. The sample taken for sequencing was PBMCs or a T cell subset sorted from them (not recorded which). Receptors were obtained from an adult woman who had mild COVID-19 (a few samples of this study predate the infection). Cell type and time point are not known.

This clonotype has only a few counts. The V call is TRBV7-2, the J call TRBJ2-5; D is possibly TRBD2 (5 bases). Germline lookup yields CDR1 SGHTA and CDR2 FQGNSA. CDR3 size: 12 residues. Trimming left V 3 bases short and J 9 bases short, with 11 bases between. DNA for the CDR3: TGTGCCAGCAGCTTCGGGAAGATGTCCCAGTACTTC. It encodes CASSFGKMSQYF.

The chain is built from TRBV20-1 and TRBJ1-1; the D gene is possibly TRBD1 (5 bases). The CDR3 loop spans 17 amino acids. V gave up 4 bases and J gave up 0 bases, with 21 bases separating them. From germline, CDR1 is DFQATT and CDR2 SNEGSKA (reference sequence). In nucleotides, the CDR3 is TGCAGTGCTACTTATAGGGGTTACGGATACTTGAACACTGAAGCTTTCTTT. Protein sequence: CSATYRGYGYLNTEAFF.

This chain connects TRBV6-5 to TRBJ2-7; 13 bases align to TRBD2. After removal of 5 bases from V and 3 bases from J, the junction contained 7 bases not matched to a gene. Germline CDR1 reads MNHEY; CDR2 reads SVGAGI. The length of the CDR3 is 16 residues. The DNA for the CDR3 is TGTGCCAGCAGTGCGAACAGACTAGCGGGAGGCTACGAGCAGTACTTC. Translating gives CASSANRLAGGYEQYF.